This T cell receptor beta chain was recovered during a study of shared clonotypes between healthy human individuals. V gave up 6 bases and J gave up 2 bases; unmatched junction bases: 6. This CDR3 contains 14 residues. Germline V gene sequence: CDR1 MNHEY, CDR2 SMNVEV (reference sequence). In this sample, this clone turned up once. What it binds is unknown. Points from the study as a whole: Sharing across four donors was highest in naive CD4 (roughly 5%) and lowest in memory CD8 (0.4%). Clonotypes which were not shared had lower generation probabilities than clonotypes that all four donors shared.

CD45RA-negative memory and CD45RA+ naive subsets were split from the CD4+ cells. Repertoires were generated with immunoSEQ multiplex PCR, while TCRdb's copy carries only in-frame clones and drops some. Among 950,000 to 1,300,000 clones listed, 70% to 80% were seen once. The source of this sequence is a man between 18 and 35 years old in good health. The gene calls are TRBV27 and TRBJ1-1; 7 bases align to TRBD1. The sample consisted of memory CD4+ T cells sorted from blood. Noted subset: CD45RA-negative fraction. CDR3 coding DNA: TGTGCCAGCAGCGGGGACAGAAGTAACACTGAAGCTTTCTTT. It encodes CASSGDRSNTEAFF.